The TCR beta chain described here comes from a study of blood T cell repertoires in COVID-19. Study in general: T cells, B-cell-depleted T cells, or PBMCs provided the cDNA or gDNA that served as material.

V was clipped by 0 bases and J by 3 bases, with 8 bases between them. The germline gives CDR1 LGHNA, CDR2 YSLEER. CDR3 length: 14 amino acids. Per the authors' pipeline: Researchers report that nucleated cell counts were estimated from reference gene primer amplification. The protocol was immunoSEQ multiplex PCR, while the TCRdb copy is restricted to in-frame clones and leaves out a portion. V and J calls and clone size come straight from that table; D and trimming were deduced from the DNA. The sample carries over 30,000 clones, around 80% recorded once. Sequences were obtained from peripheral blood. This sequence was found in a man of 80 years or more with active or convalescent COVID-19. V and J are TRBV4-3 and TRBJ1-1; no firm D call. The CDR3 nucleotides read TGCGCCAGCAGCCAAGATGATCGGGACACTGAAGCTTTCTTT. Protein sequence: CASSQDDRDTEAFF.